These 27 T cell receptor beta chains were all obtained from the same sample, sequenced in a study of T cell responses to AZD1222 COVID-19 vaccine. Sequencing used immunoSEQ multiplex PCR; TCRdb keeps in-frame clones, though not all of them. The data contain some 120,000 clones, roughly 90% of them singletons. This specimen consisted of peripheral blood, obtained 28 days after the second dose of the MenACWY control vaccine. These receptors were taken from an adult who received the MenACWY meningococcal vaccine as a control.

The CDR3 sequence: CASSPPGIVRGATGELFF. The DNA of the CDR3 is TGTGCCAGCTCACCACCCGGGATCGTCCGGGGAGCCACCGGGGAGCTGTTTTTT. The J gene is TRBJ2-2, the V gene TRBV18; D is perhaps TRBD2 (5 bases). The CDR3 spans 18 residues. The germline V gene encodes CDR1 KGHSH and CDR2 LQKENI. The V end was cut by 0 bases, the J end by 4 bases, with 18 bases between.

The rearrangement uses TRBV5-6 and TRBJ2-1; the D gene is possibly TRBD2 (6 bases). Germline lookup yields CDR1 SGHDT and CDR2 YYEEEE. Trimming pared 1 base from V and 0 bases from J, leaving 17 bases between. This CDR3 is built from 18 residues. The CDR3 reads CASSLRSSGHSSYNEQFF. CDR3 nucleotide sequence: TGTGCCAGCAGCTTGAGGTCGAGCGGGCACAGCTCCTACAATGAGCAGTTCTTC.

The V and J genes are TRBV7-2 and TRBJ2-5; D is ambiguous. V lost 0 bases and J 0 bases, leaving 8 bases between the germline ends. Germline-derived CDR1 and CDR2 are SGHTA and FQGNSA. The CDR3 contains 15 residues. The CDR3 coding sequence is TGTGCCAGCAGCTTAGCGAGCGCGTACCAAGAGACCCAGTACTTC. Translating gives CASSLASAYQETQYF.

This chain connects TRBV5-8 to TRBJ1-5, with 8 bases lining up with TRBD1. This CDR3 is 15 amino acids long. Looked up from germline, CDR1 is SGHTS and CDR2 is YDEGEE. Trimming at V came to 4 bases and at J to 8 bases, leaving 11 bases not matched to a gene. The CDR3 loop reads CASSPLQGVIKPQHF. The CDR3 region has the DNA TGTGCCAGCAGCCCACTACAGGGGGTGATAAAGCCCCAGCATTTT.

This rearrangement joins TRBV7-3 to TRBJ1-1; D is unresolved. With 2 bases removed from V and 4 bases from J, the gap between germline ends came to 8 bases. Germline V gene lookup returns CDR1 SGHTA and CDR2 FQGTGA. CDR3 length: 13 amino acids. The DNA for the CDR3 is TGTGCCAGCAGCTTAGACCCGGGCACTGAAGCTTTCTTT. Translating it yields CASSLDPGTEAFF. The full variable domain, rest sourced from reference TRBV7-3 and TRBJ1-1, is GAGVSQTPSNKVTEKGKYVELRCDPISGHTALYWYRQSLGQGPEFLIYFQGTGAADDSGLPNDRFFAVRPEGSVSTLKIQRTERGDSAVYLCASSLDPGTEAFFGQGTRLTVV.

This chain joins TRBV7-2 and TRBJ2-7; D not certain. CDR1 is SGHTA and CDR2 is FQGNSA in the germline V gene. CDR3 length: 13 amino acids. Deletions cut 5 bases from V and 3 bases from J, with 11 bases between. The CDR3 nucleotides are TGTGCCAGCAGCAATCGGGCCCTCTACGAGCAGTACTTC. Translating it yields CASSNRALYEQYF.

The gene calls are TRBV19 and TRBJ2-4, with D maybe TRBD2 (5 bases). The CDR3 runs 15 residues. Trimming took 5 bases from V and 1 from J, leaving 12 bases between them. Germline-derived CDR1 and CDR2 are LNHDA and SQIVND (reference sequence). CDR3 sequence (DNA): TGTGCCAGTAGTCCCCTCGGGGTGGCCAAAAACATTCAGTACTTC. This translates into CASSPLGVAKNIQYF.

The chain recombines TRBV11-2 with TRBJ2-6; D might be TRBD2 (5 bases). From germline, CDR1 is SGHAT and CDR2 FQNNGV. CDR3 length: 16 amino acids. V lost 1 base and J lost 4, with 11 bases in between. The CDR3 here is CASSLVGVYGANVLTF. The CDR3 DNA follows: TGTGCCAGCAGCTTAGTCGGGGTCTACGGGGCCAACGTCCTGACTTTC.

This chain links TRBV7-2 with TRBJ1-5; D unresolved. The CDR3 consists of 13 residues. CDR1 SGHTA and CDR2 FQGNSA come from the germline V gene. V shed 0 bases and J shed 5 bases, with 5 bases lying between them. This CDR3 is CASSLASDQPQHF. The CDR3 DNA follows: TGTGCCAGCAGCTTAGCGTCAGATCAGCCCCAGCATTTT.

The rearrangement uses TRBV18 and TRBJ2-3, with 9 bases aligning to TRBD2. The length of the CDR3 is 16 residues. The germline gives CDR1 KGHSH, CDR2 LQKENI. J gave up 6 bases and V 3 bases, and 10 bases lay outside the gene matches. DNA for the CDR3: TGTGCCAGCTCACCCATCGGGACTAGCCCCTTGGATACGCAGTATTTT. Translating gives CASSPIGTSPLDTQYF.

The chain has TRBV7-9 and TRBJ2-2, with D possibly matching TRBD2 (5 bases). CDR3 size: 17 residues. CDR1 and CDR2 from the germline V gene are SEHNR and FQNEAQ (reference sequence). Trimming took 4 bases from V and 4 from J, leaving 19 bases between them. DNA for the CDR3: TGTGCCAGCAGCTCTCCCCAGGTGGGAGAGGGCACCGGGGAGCTGTTTTTT. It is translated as CASSSPQVGEGTGELFF.

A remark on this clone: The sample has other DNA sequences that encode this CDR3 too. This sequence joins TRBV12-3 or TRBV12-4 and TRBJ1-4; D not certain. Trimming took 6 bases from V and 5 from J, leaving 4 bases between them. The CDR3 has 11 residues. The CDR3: CASSINEKLFF. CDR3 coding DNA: TGTGCCAGCAGCATAAATGAAAAACTGTTTTTT.

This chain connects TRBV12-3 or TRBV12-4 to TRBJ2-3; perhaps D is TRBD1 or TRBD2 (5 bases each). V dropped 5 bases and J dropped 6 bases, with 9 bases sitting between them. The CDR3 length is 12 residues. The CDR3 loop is CASSLWGDTQYF. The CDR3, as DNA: TGTGCCAGCAGTCTTTGGGGGGATACGCAGTATTTT.

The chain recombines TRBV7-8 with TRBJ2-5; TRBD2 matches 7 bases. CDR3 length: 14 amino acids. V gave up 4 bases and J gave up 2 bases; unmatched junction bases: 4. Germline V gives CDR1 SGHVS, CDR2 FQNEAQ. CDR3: CASSSEGGQETQYF. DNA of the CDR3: TGTGCCAGCAGCTCAGAGGGAGGGCAAGAGACCCAGTACTTC.

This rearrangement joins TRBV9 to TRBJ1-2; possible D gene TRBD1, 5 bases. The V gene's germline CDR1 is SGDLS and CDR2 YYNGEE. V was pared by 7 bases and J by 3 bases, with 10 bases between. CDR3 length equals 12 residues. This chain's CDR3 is CASAGTHYGYTF. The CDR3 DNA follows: TGTGCCAGCGCCGGGACCCACTATGGCTACACCTTC.

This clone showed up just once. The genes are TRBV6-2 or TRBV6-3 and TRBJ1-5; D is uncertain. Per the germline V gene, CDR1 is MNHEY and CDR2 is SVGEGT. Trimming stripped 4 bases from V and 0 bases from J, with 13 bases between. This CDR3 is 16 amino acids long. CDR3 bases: TGTGCCAGCAGTTCCCGGGCAGGCTATAGCAATCAGCCCCAGCATTTT. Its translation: CASSSRAGYSNQPQHF.

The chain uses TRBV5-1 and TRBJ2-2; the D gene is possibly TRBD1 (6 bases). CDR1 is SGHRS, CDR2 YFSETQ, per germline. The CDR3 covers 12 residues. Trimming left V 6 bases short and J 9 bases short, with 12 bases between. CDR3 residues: CASKLQGWELFF. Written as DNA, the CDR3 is TGCGCCAGCAAGTTACAGGGTTGGGAGCTGTTTTTT.

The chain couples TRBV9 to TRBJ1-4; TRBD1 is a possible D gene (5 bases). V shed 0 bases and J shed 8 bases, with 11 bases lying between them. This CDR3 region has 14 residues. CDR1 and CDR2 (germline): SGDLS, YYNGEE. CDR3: CASSVGGWEEKLFF. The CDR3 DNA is TGTGCCAGCAGCGTAGGGGGGTGGGAAGAAAAACTGTTTTTT.

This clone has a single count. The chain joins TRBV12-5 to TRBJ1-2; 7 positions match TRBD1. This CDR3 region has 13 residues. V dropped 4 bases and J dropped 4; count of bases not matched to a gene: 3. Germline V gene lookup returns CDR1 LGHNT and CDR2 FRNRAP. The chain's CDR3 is CASGSTGRYGYTF. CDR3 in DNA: TGTGCTAGTGGTTCGACAGGGCGCTATGGCTACACCTTC. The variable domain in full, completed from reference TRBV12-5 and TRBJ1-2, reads DARVTQTPRHKVTEMGQEVTMRCQPILGHNTVFWYRQTMMQGLELLAYFRNRAPLDDSGMPKDRFSAEMPDATLATLKIQPSEPRDSAVYFCASGSTGRYGYTFGSGTRLTVV.

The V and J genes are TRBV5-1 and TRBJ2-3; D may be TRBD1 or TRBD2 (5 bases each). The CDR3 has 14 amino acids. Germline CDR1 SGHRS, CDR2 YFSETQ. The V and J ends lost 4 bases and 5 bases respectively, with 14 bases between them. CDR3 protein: CASSLGTVKDTQYF. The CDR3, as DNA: TGCGCCAGCAGCCTCGGGACGGTCAAAGATACGCAGTATTTT.

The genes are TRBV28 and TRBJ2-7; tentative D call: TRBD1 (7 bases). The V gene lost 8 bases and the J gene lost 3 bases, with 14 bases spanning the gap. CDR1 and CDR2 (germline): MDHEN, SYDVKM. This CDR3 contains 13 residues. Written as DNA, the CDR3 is TGTGCCAGCTTACCAGGGGGGAACTACGAGCAGTACTTC. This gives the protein CASLPGGNYEQYF.

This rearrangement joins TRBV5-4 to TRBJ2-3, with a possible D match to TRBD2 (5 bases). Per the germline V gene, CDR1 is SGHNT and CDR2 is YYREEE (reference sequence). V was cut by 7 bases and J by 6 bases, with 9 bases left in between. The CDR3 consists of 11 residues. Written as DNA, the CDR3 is TGTGCCAGCGGCGGGCGGGATACGCAGTATTTT. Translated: CASGGRDTQYF.

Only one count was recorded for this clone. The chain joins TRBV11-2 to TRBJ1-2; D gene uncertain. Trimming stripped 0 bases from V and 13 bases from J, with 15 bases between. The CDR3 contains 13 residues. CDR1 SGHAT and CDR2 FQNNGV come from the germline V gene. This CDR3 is CASSLDPGQSTTF. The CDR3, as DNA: TGTGCCAGCAGCTTAGATCCTGGGCAATCGACCACCTTC.

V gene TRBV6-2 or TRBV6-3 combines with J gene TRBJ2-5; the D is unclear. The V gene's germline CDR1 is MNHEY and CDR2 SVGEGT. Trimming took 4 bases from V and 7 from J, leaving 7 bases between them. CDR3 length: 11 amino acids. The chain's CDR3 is CASSSVWTQYF. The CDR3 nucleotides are TGTGCCAGCAGTTCCGTTTGGACCCAGTACTTC.

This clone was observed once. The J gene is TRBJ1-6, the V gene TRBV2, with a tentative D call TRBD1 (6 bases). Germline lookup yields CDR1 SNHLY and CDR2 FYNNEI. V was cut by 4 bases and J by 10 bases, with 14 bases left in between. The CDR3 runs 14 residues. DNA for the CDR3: TGTGCCAGCAGTGCTCAGGGGCGTGGGTCACCCCTCCACTTT. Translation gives CASSAQGRGSPLHF.

The CDR3 nucleotides are TGCGCCAGCAGCTTGAGCTTAAATGAGCAGTTCTTC. It translates to CASSLSLNEQFF. V gene TRBV5-1 combines with J gene TRBJ2-1; D is unclear. The CDR3 is made up of 12 amino acids. CDR1 is SGHRS, CDR2 YFSETQ, per germline. Trimming cost V 1 base and J 7 bases, with 6 bases left between them. Combining the CDR3 with reference TRBV5-1 and TRBJ2-1 gives the whole variable domain KAGVTQTPRYLIKTRGQQVTLSCSPISGHRSVSWYQQTPGQGLQFLFEYFSETQRNKGNFPGRFSGRQFSNSRSEMNVSTLELGDSALYLCASSLSLNEQFFGPGTRLTVL.

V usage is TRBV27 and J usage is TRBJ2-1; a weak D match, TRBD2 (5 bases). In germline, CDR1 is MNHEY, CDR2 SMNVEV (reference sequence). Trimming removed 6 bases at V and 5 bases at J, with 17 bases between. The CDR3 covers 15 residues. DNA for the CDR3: TGTGCCAGCAGCGCCTGGGAGCCACTACACAATGAGCAGTTCTTC. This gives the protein CASSAWEPLHNEQFF.